A single sample is the source of the 22 T cell receptor beta chains below, sequenced in a study of identical twins. TCRdb re-called the 5' RACE reads with MiXCR, one entry per CDR3 protein. The table lists about 920,000 distinct CDR3 sequences, about 12% of them singletons. These sequences were also reported in another study, on yellow fever vaccine responses in identical twins.

The sequenced material came from PBMCs. Every receptor here comes from a woman aged 18-29 years in good health.

J is TRBJ2-1 and V is TRBV5-1; possibly TRBD2 for D (5 bases). CDR1 is SGHRS, CDR2 YFSETQ, per germline. Trimming removed 3 bases at V and 6 bases at J, with 13 bases between. The CDR3 has 14 residues. Here the CDR3 reads CASSSGGSVNEQFF. As DNA, the CDR3 is TGCGCCAGCAGCTCCGGTGGTAGCGTCAATGAGCAGTTCTTC.

This clonotype was counted only a few times. This chain uses TRBV20-1 with TRBJ2-5; 9 nucleotides align to TRBD1. CDR1 DFQATT and CDR2 SNEGSKA come from the germline V gene (reference sequence). The CDR3 sequence is 15 residues long. The junction had 13 bases not matched to a gene; V was cut back by 6 bases and J by 5 bases. CDR3 coding DNA: TGCAGTGCCGCGGCTTTCTGGACAGGGGACGAGACCCAGTACTTC. It is translated as CSAAAFWTGDETQYF.

This rearrangement joins TRBV5-6 to TRBJ1-1; tentatively, D is TRBD1 (6 bases). Germline CDR1 and CDR2: SGHDT and YYEEEE. The germline V and J ends were trimmed by 5 bases and 0 bases, with 17 bases remaining between them. The CDR3 runs 16 residues. CDR3 DNA sequence: TGTGCCAGCAGAGCGGGCCCCGGGACATTGAACACTGAAGCTTTCTTT. Amino acids: CASRAGPGTLNTEAFF.

The chain recombines TRBV10-2 with TRBJ2-7, with 8 bases aligning to TRBD2. Germline V gene sequence: CDR1 WSHSY, CDR2 SAAADI. This CDR3 spans 15 amino acids. The junction had 6 bases not matched to a gene; V was cut back by 2 bases and J by 3 bases. The CDR3 reads CASSEEAGGHYEQYF. In nucleotides, the CDR3 is TGCGCCAGCAGTGAGGAGGCGGGAGGACACTACGAGCAGTACTTC.

Note on this clonotype: Possible read error: a much larger clone is one base away. The rearrangement uses TRBV27 and TRBJ1-2; 10 bases map to TRBD1. The CDR3 has 13 residues. V trimming: 2 bases; J trimming: 7 bases; junction bases outside the gene matches: 1. Germline lookup yields CDR1 MNHEY and CDR2 SMNVEV (reference sequence). CDR3 loop: CASSLGTGVGYTF. The CDR3 DNA follows: TGTGCCAGCAGTTTAGGGACAGGGGTTGGCTACACCTTC.

This clonotype came up a few times. The chain employs TRBV28 and TRBJ2-4, with no clear D. V was shortened by 4 bases and J by 1 base, with 17 bases between the two germline ends. Per the germline V gene, CDR1 is MDHEN and CDR2 is SYDVKM. This CDR3 is built from 17 residues. DNA for the CDR3: TGTGCCAGCAGTTCTAAGGACCTGGCGAGGGCCAAAAACATTCAGTACTTC. Translated: CASSSKDLARAKNIQYF.

The chain carries TRBV5-1 and TRBJ2-3, with TRBD2 identical over 9 bases. V shed 2 bases, J shed 0 bases, and the junction held 4 bases outside the gene matches. Germline values: CDR1 SGHRS, CDR2 YFSETQ. The length of the CDR3 is 16 residues. CDR3 sequence: CASSFLAGYSTDTQYF. CDR3 in DNA: TGCGCCAGCAGCTTCCTAGCGGGGTATAGCACAGATACGCAGTATTTT.

The chain couples TRBV24-1 to TRBJ2-2; no firm D call. Trimming took off 4 bases at V and 5 bases at J, with 7 bases between the two ends. The germline V gene has CDR1 KGHDR and CDR2 SFDVKD. This CDR3 comprises 13 residues. The CDR3 nucleotides are TGTGCCACCAGTGAATTACTAACCGGGGAGCTGTTTTTT. Translated: CATSELLTGELFF.

This CDR3 is CASTQGIYTDTQYF. As DNA, the CDR3 is TGTGCCAGCACCCAAGGAATATACACAGATACGCAGTATTTT. The chain links TRBV6-1 to TRBJ2-3; no definite D call. This CDR3 is 14 amino acids long. V lost 7 bases and J lost 2, with 13 bases in between. Germline V gives CDR1 MNHNS, CDR2 SASEGT.

This clonotype has just a few counts. The V and J genes are TRBV24-1 and TRBJ2-1; D is unclear. This CDR3 is built from 14 residues. From germline, CDR1 is KGHDR and CDR2 SFDVKD. V was pared by 4 bases and J by 5 bases, with 11 bases between. CDR3 protein: CATSDPRTNNEQFF. The DNA for the CDR3 is TGTGCCACCAGTGACCCGAGGACCAACAATGAGCAGTTCTTC.

This clonotype was counted between two and nine times. This rearrangement joins TRBV19 to TRBJ2-7; 7 bases map to TRBD2. J lost 2 bases, V lost 3 bases, and 4 bases had no gene match. CDR3 size: 14 residues. Germline V gene lookup returns CDR1 LNHDA and CDR2 SQIVND (reference sequence). The DNA for the CDR3 is TGTGCCAGTAGTATGGCGGGAGCAGCCTACGAGCAGTACTTC. Translating gives CASSMAGAAYEQYF.

This clonotype was recorded many times. The CDR3 loop reads CATLGDRAGDEQFF. In DNA form, the CDR3 reads TGTGCCACACTGGGGGACAGGGCTGGAGATGAGCAGTTCTTC. The V gene is TRBV15, the J gene TRBJ2-1; 9 bases match TRBD1. Germline V gives CDR1 LNHNV, CDR2 YYDKDF (reference sequence). The CDR3 covers 14 residues. V shed 9 bases and J 8 bases; nucleotides not matched to a gene: 11. The variable domain in full, completed from reference TRBV15 and TRBJ2-1, reads DAMVIQNPRYQVTQFGKPVTLSCSQTLNHNVMYWYQQKSSQAPKLLFHYYDKDFNNEADTPDNFQSRRPNTSFCFLDIRSPGLGDTAMYLCATLGDRAGDEQFFGPGTRLTVL.

This clonotype was detected a few times. The chain recombines TRBV12-3 or TRBV12-4 with TRBJ2-3; 7 bases line up with TRBD2. The CDR3 totals 15 residues. V shed 8 bases, J shed 3 bases, and the junction held 11 bases outside the gene matches. This CDR3 is CASLLGGSLTDTQYF. The CDR3 nucleotides are TGTGCCAGCCTCCTTGGCGGGAGTCTTACAGATACGCAGTATTTT.

This rearrangement joins TRBV7-3 to TRBJ2-3; maybe TRBD2 (6 bases). There are 14 residues in the CDR3. Deletions cut 7 bases from V and 10 bases from J, with 21 bases between. Per germline, CDR1 SGHTA and CDR2 FQGTGA. The CDR3 coding sequence is TGTGCCAGCACCCCCAGCCCGGGAGAGGGGCCGCAGTATTTT. Translated, it gives CASTPSPGEGPQYF.

This clonotype was seen ten or more times. CDR3 DNA sequence: TGTGCCAGCAGCGCCCAACTAGGGAATGAGCAGTTCTTC. Protein sequence: CASSAQLGNEQFF. The rearrangement joins TRBV7-9 to TRBJ2-1; TRBD2 might be the D (5 bases). The V end was cut by 5 bases, the J end by 7 bases, with 12 bases between. The CDR3 consists of 13 residues. Germline-derived CDR1 and CDR2 are SEHNR and FQNEAQ (reference sequence).

The chain recombines TRBV6-5 with TRBJ1-2; D is perhaps TRBD1 (6 bases). Trimming removed 0 bases at V and 4 bases at J, with 15 bases between. Germline loops: CDR1 MNHEY, CDR2 SVGAGI. The CDR3 is 16 residues long. CDR3 in amino acids: CASSYSSGGGGYGYTF. The CDR3 DNA reads as TGTGCCAGCAGTTACTCGTCTGGGGGCGGCGGCTATGGCTACACCTTC.

This clonotype was counted between two and nine times. The DNA of the CDR3 is TGCAGCGTCGGGTTTTGGGAGACGGGCGAGCAGTACTTC. Its translation: CSVGFWETGEQYF. The genes are TRBV29-1 and TRBJ2-7; D may be TRBD2 (5 bases). From germline, CDR1 is SQVTM and CDR2 ANQGSEA. Trimming stripped 6 bases from V and 6 bases from J, with 18 bases between. The CDR3 has 13 amino acids.

There are a few counts of this clonotype. The chain couples TRBV20-1 to TRBJ2-3; D not resolved. CDR1 and CDR2 from the germline V gene are DFQATT and SNEGSKA (reference sequence). Between the trimmed V and J ends, which lost 6 bases and 2 bases, there was a span of 21 bases. This CDR3 is 16 amino acids long. The DNA for the CDR3 is TGCAGTGCCCAGGATGGACCGAAGTCTGTCACAGATACGCAGTATTTT. Protein product: CSAQDGPKSVTDTQYF.

This clonotype appeared a few times. This sequence joins TRBV7-2 and TRBJ2-7; 11 bases are a match to TRBD2. The CDR3 loop spans 16 amino acids. Germline V gene sequence: CDR1 SGHTA, CDR2 FQGNSA. V shed 1 base, J shed 4 bases, and the junction held 6 bases outside the gene matches. CDR3 region: CASSLVLAGGLYEQYF. DNA for the CDR3: TGTGCCAGCAGCTTAGTGCTAGCGGGAGGCCTATACGAGCAGTACTTC.

This clonotype has ten or more counts. This sequence joins TRBV6-4 and TRBJ2-3, with D possibly matching TRBD2 (5 bases). Trimming removed 3 bases at V and 0 bases at J, with 7 bases between. Germline lookup yields CDR1 MRHNA and CDR2 SNTAGT. This CDR3 is 14 amino acids long. As DNA, the CDR3 is TGTGCCAGCAGTGATCGAGGGAGCACAGATACGCAGTATTTT. It translates to CASSDRGSTDTQYF.

The chain uses TRBV5-1 and TRBJ2-1; D unresolved. V shed 0 bases and J shed 7 bases, with 8 bases lying between them. The germline V gene encodes CDR1 SGHRS and CDR2 YFSETQ. CDR3 length equals 13 residues. The CDR3 sequence is CASSLGEINEQFF. The CDR3 bases are TGCGCCAGCAGCTTGGGTGAGATAAATGAGCAGTTCTTC. The entire variable domain, with the rest obtained from reference TRBV5-1 and TRBJ2-1, is as follows: KAGVTQTPRYLIKTRGQQVTLSCSPISGHRSVSWYQQTPGQGLQFLFEYFSETQRNKGNFPGRFSGRQFSNSRSEMNVSTLELGDSALYLCASSLGEINEQFFGPGTRLTVL.

This clonotype has a handful of counts. The J gene is TRBJ2-5, the V gene TRBV4-1; 12 bases align to TRBD2. CDR1 and CDR2 (germline): MGHRA, YSYEKL. J gave up 1 base and V 4 bases, and 7 bases lay outside the gene matches. The CDR3 is 17 residues long. The CDR3 region has the DNA TGCGCCAGCAGCCCCTTGGCTAGCGGGAGGGCCCAAGAGACCCAGTACTTC. The encoded protein is CASSPLASGRAQETQYF.